Listed below are T cell receptor beta chains from one sample, sequenced in a study of vaccination and CD4 T cells after COVID-19. MiXCR, applied by TCRdb to the PCR reads, yields one record per CDR3 protein. The sample consists of approximately 10,000 distinct CDR3 sequences, roughly 35% of them appearing once. These receptors' antigens are unknown. The sequenced material came from CD4+ T cells from blood, cultured in vitro. The origin of the receptors is a human donor in good health. Both conserved end residues are part of each CDR3. D genes are given only for firm matches. Some rows have no size entry. The others give once, few or many, or a class for an expanded clone.

D gene | J gene | clone size | V gene | CDR3 protein | CDR3 DNA
NA | TRBJ2-3 | NA | TRBV27 | CASRDVASGSPDTQYF | TGTGCCAGCAGAGACGTGGCTAGTGGAAGCCCAGATACGCAGTATTTT
NA | TRBJ2-7 | few | TRBV19 | CASSIGTGSYEQYF | TGTGCCAGTAGTATTGGGACGGGGAGCTACGAGCAGTACTTC
TRBD1 | TRBJ1-2 | NA | TRBV24-1 | CATSDRFDRGERGYTF | TGTGCCACCAGTGACCGATTCGACAGGGGAGAACGCGGCTACACCTTC
NA | TRBJ1-5 | NA | TRBV28 | CASRAQGSQPQHF | TGTGCCAGCAGGGCACAGGGCTCTCAGCCCCAGCATTTT
NA | TRBJ2-1 | NA | TRBV20-1 | CSARTDTYNEQFF | TGCAGTGCTAGAACCGACACCTACAATGAGCAGTTCTTC
TRBD2 | TRBJ2-2 | NA | TRBV7-3 | CASSKLAGGAGELFF | TGTGCCAGCAGCAAACTAGCGGGAGGTGCCGGGGAGCTGTTTTTT
NA | TRBJ1-6 | NA | TRBV7-9 | CASSLLAAGPPLHF | TGTGCCAGCAGTCTACTCGCAGCGGGTCCACCCCTCCACTTT
TRBD2 | TRBJ2-1 | NA | TRBV12-3/TRBV12-4 | CASRPTSGRMFLNEQFF | TGTGCCAGCAGGCCCACTAGCGGGAGGATGTTCCTTAATGAGCAGTTCTTC
NA | TRBJ1-3 | once | TRBV6-2/TRBV6-3 | CASSWGSSGNTIYF | TGTGCCAGCAGTTGGGGCAGCTCTGGAAACACCATATATTTT
NA | TRBJ1-5 | NA | TRBV4-2 | CASSQEGQPQHF | TGTGCCAGCAGCCAAGAAGGACAGCCCCAGCATTTT
NA | TRBJ1-2 | NA | TRBV27 | CASRDGQGRGYTF | TGTGCCAGCAGGGACGGGCAGGGACGGGGCTACACCTTC
NA | TRBJ2-1 | few | TRBV7-2 | CASSARSLRGNEQFF | TGTGCCAGCAGCGCCCGATCCCTCCGCGGGAATGAGCAGTTCTTC
NA | TRBJ1-2 | few | TRBV7-2 | CASSSGRAYGYTF | TGTGCCAGCAGCTCCGGACGGGCCTATGGCTACACCTTC
TRBD1 | TRBJ1-6 | NA | TRBV11-2 | CASSSILQGKNSPLHF | TGTGCCAGCAGCTCAATCCTACAGGGGAAGAATTCACCCCTCCACTTT
NA | TRBJ2-2 | NA | TRBV7-3 | CASSLGAQGRTGELFF | TGTGCCAGCAGCTTAGGGGCCCAAGGGCGGACCGGGGAGCTGTTTTTT
NA | TRBJ1-1 | NA | TRBV27 | CASSFLGGTEAFF | TGTGCCAGCAGTTTTCTAGGGGGCACTGAAGCTTTCTTT
TRBD1 | TRBJ1-5 | NA | TRBV19 | CVSSRDRVGYQPQHF | TGTGTCAGTAGCCGGGACAGGGTCGGGTATCAGCCCCAGCATTTT
NA | TRBJ2-3 | NA | TRBV11-2 | CASSNIVRDTQYF | TGTGCCAGCAGCAACATTGTACGAGATACGCAGTATTTT
NA | TRBJ2-7 | NA | TRBV6-1 | CAAGAYSYEQYF | TGTGCCGCCGGGGCCTACTCCTACGAGCAGTACTTC
TRBD2 | TRBJ2-5 | few | TRBV28 | CASSPHPWASGYQETQYF | TGTGCCAGCAGTCCACACCCATGGGCTAGCGGTTACCAAGAGACCCAGTACTTC
TRBD1 | TRBJ2-7 | once | TRBV29-1 | CSGRTGDSYEQYF | TGCAGCGGCCGAACAGGGGACTCCTACGAGCAGTACTTC
TRBD2 | TRBJ2-1 | NA | TRBV28 | CASRDGLAGVPYNEQFF | TGTGCCAGCAGAGATGGACTAGCGGGAGTCCCCTACAATGAGCAGTTCTTC
TRBD2 | TRBJ2-5 | few | TRBV24-1 | CATSDPTSGSRETQYF | TGTGCCACCAGTGATCCGACTAGCGGGAGTAGGGAGACCCAGTACTTC
NA | TRBJ2-3 | NA | TRBV11-1 | CASSLLTASTDTQYF | TGTGCCAGCAGCCTCTTGACAGCATCCACAGATACGCAGTATTTT
NA | TRBJ2-5 | few | TRBV25-1 | CASSGRGVPGETQYF | TGTGCCAGCAGTGGCCGGGGTGTCCCCGGGGAGACCCAGTACTTC
NA | TRBJ2-7 | few | TRBV6-2/TRBV6-3 | CASSYSTDLPDEQYF | TGTGCCAGCAGTTACTCGACCGACCTGCCGGACGAGCAGTACTTC
TRBD2 | TRBJ2-7 | few | TRBV6-2/TRBV6-3 | CASSHRLGAGTVYEQYF | TGTGCCAGCAGTCACCGCCTTGGAGCGGGAACAGTGTACGAGCAGTACTTC
TRBD2 | TRBJ2-3 | NA | TRBV6-2/TRBV6-3 | CASSLVRGDTDTQYF | TGTGCTAGCAGTTTGGTGCGGGGGGACACAGATACGCAGTATTTT